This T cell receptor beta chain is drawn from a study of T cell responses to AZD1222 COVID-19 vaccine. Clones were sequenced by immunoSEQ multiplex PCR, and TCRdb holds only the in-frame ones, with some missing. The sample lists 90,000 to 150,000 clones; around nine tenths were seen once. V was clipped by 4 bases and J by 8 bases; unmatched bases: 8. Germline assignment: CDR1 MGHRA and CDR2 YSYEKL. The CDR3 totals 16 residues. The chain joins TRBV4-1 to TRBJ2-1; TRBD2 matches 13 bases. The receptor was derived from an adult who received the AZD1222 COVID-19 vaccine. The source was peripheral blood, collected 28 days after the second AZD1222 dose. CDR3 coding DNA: TGCGCCAGCAGCCGCTCGGGACTAGCGGGACTCGATGAGCAGTTCTTC. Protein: CASSRSGLAGLDEQFF.